This TCR beta chain was sequenced for a study of PD-L1 blockade in urothelial cancer. Synthetic analogs of TCR templates were spiked into every PCR. Measured with immunoSEQ multiplex PCR; TCRdb has only the in-frame clones, and not every one. Among around 82,000 clones listed, 84% were seen once. Time point denoted: pretreatment peripheral blood. CDR1 is SQVTM, CDR2 ANQGSEA, per germline. The CDR3 is 13 amino acids. The J segment lost 13 bases and the V segment lost 1 base, leaving 9 bases of the junction unmatched. The sample in question was PBMCs, obtained around atezolizumab (anti-PD-L1) treatment. The receptor was isolated from a man aged 55 to 70 with urothelial cancer. The chain has TRBV29-1 and TRBJ2-5; 10 bases align to TRBD2. DNA of the CDR3: TGCAGCGTTGAAGTTCGAGCGGGAGGGGGAAGGTACTTC. Its protein is CSVEVRAGGGRYF.